These 22 T cell receptor beta chains originate from one sample sequenced in a study of OX40 agonist ivuxolimab in advanced cancers. Generated by immunoSEQ multiplex PCR, the TCRdb table keeps only in-frame clones and is missing some. The table shows over 35,000 clones, with 80% occurring only once. The material sequenced was CD4+ or CD8+ T cells sorted from blood, taken in a trial of the OX40 agonist ivuxolimab. These receptors all come from an adult with an advanced solid tumor such as melanoma, head and neck, liver or kidney cancer.

Comments on this clone: At one end the junction does not follow the germline gene, possibly because of a read error. The V gene is TRBV5-3, the J gene TRBJ2-7; tentatively, D is TRBD1 (5 bases). TRBV5-3 is reported as an ORF; its role is uncertain. The length of the CDR3 is 15 residues. The CDR3 bases are TGTGCCAGCAGCTTGGGGCAGGCCCTCGGGCGGGAGCAGTACTTC. It translates to CASSLGQALGREQYF.

This rearrangement joins TRBV28 to TRBJ1-4; tentatively, D is TRBD1 (6 bases). Germline V lookup: CDR1 MDHEN, CDR2 SYDVKM. Trimming stripped 5 bases from V and 7 bases from J, with 17 bases between. The CDR3 covers 15 residues. The CDR3 is CASSPLGGASEKLFF. The CDR3 region has the DNA TGTGCCAGCAGTCCGCTTGGGGGGGCTTCTGAAAAACTGTTTTTT.

The chain links TRBV5-1 to TRBJ2-1; D is perhaps TRBD2 (5 bases). Deletions cut 0 bases from V and 0 bases from J, with 10 bases between. The germline V gene has CDR1 SGHRS and CDR2 YFSETQ. The CDR3 has 16 amino acids. CDR3 nucleotide sequence: TGCGCCAGCAGCTTGGCCGAGGAGGCCTCCTACAATGAGCAGTTCTTC. It is translated as CASSLAEEASYNEQFF.

V gene TRBV30 combines with J gene TRBJ2-3, with 10 positions matching TRBD2. Germline values: CDR1 GTSNPN, CDR2 SVGIG (reference sequence). This CDR3 contains 14 residues. V lost 2 bases to trimming and J lost 4 bases; unmatched junction nucleotides: 3. This CDR3 is CAWSTSGIADTQYF. The CDR3 nucleotides read TGTGCCTGGAGTACTAGCGGGATTGCAGATACGCAGTATTTT.

The chain employs TRBV6-6 and TRBJ1-6, with 8 bases identical to TRBD1. CDR1 and CDR2 (germline): MNHNY, SVGAGI (reference sequence). The CDR3 spans 14 residues. V lost 5 bases to trimming and J lost 9 bases; unmatched junction nucleotides: 6. The CDR3 DNA follows: TGTGCCAGCAGTCTCGGACAGGGCGGTTCACCCCTCCACTTT. This encodes CASSLGQGGSPLHF.

This clone was observed once. CDR3 amino acids: CASSPPGQDYEQYF. CDR3 sequence (DNA): TGTGCCAGCTCCCCCCCGGGACAGGATTACGAGCAGTACTTC. J is TRBJ2-7 and V is TRBV18, with TRBD1 identical over 8 bases. V gave up 6 bases and J gave up 4 bases; unmatched junction bases: 8. There are 14 residues in the CDR3. CDR1 KGHSH and CDR2 LQKENI come from the germline V gene. Variable domain in full (rest from reference TRBV18 and TRBJ2-7): NAGVMQNPRHLVRRRGQEARLRCSPMKGHSHVYWYRQLPEEGLKFMVYLQKENIIDESGMPKERFSAEFPKEGPSILRIQQVVRGDSAAYFCASSPPGQDYEQYFGPGTRLTVT.

The genes are TRBV7-2 and TRBJ1-6; a weak D match, TRBD1 (5 bases). Per the germline V gene, CDR1 is SGHTA and CDR2 is FQGNSA. Trimming removed 4 bases from V and 5 bases from J, with 12 bases in between. The CDR3 has 15 amino acids. CDR3 sequence reads: CASSSQPGDNSPLHF. CDR3 in DNA: TGTGCCAGCAGCTCGCAACCGGGGGATAATTCACCCCTCCACTTT.

This clone came up many times. The same CDR3 also results from other DNA sequences found in this sample. The chain couples TRBV10-3 to TRBJ1-6; perhaps TRBD1 as D (5 bases). The CDR3 sequence is 16 residues long. V was clipped by 4 bases and J by 0 bases, with 10 bases between them. Germline V gene data show CDR1 as ENHRY and CDR2 as SYGVKD. Written as DNA, the CDR3 is TGTGCCATCAGTGCCAGGGAAAGCTCCTATAATTCACCCCTCCACTTT. This codes for CAISARESSYNSPLHF.

The chain uses TRBV5-1 and TRBJ2-3; TRBD2 matches 15 bases. Germline values: CDR1 SGHRS, CDR2 YFSETQ. The CDR3 contains 15 residues. With V trimmed by 4 bases and J by 11 bases, 8 bases remained unmatched. The CDR3 nucleotides read TGCGCCAGCAGCCAACGGACTAGCGGGGGGGCATTGCAGTATTTT. It yields the protein CASSQRTSGGALQYF.

The chain links TRBV5-3 to TRBJ2-7; D is uncertain. TRBV5-3 is marked as an open reading frame, function uncertain. Trimming pared 2 bases from V and 6 bases from J, leaving 9 bases between. The CDR3 loop spans 12 amino acids. The CDR3 sequence is CARSLPRREQYF. Written as DNA, the CDR3 is TGTGCCAGAAGCTTACCCCGACGCGAGCAGTACTTC.

The CDR3 sequence is CASSATGLRGEQYF. CDR3 nucleotide sequence: TGTGCCAGCAGCGCGACGGGCTTACGGGGGGAGCAGTACTTC. The V and J genes are TRBV7-2 and TRBJ2-7; a weak D match, TRBD2 (6 bases). This CDR3 has 14 residues. V gave up 5 bases and J gave up 7 bases, with 18 bases separating them. Germline-derived CDR1 and CDR2 are SGHTA and FQGNSA.

This clone came up a few times. This chain uses TRBV5-4 with TRBJ1-2, with D perhaps TRBD1 (6 bases). The CDR3 loop spans 14 amino acids. Germline CDR1 SGHNT, CDR2 YYREEE (reference sequence). V was clipped by 4 bases and J by 7 bases, with 17 bases between them. The CDR3 bases are TGTGCCAGCAGCAAATACAGGGCCCCGGGTGGCTACACCTTC. Translating gives CASSKYRAPGGYTF.

This clone was counted once. CDR3 loop: CASSQGPGELFF. CDR3 nucleotides: TGTGCCAGTAGTCAGGGCCCCGGGGAGCTGTTTTTT. The gene calls are TRBV19 and TRBJ2-2; D might be TRBD1 (5 bases). The CDR3 totals 12 residues. V lost 5 bases to trimming and J lost 6 bases, with 7 bases between them. Germline CDR1 reads LNHDA; CDR2 reads SQIVND (reference sequence).

The chain combines TRBV5-4 with TRBJ2-7, with 8 nucleotides matching TRBD1. Germline V CDR1 and CDR2: SGHNT, YYREEE (reference sequence). CDR3 length: 16 amino acids. The trim removed 4 bases at V and 5 bases at J, leaving 14 bases unmatched. The CDR3 is CASSKQKAGGFHEQYF. CDR3 nucleotide sequence: TGTGCCAGCAGCAAGCAAAAGGCAGGGGGCTTCCACGAGCAGTACTTC.

The rearrangement uses TRBV6-6 and TRBJ1-3; 7 positions match TRBD1. The germline gives CDR1 MNHNY, CDR2 SVGAGI (reference sequence). Trimming took 6 bases from V and 4 from J; bases not matched to a gene: 6. This CDR3 comprises 14 residues. Here the CDR3 DNA reads TGTGCCAGCAGCACAGGGGCGTCGGGAAACACCATATATTTT. Protein sequence: CASSTGASGNTIYF.

J is TRBJ1-1 and V is TRBV11-2, with D uncertain. Germline V CDR1 and CDR2: SGHAT, FQNNGV. V shed 5 bases and J shed 1 base, with 8 bases lying between them. The CDR3 has 13 amino acids. The CDR3 sequence: CASSDSWNTEAFF. CDR3 bases: TGTGCCAGCAGCGATAGCTGGAACACTGAAGCTTTCTTT.

V and J are TRBV25-1 and TRBJ1-3, with D possibly being TRBD1 (6 bases). CDR1 MGHDK and CDR2 SYGVNS come from the germline V gene. The CDR3 sequence is 16 residues long. V was trimmed by 4 bases and J by 0 bases, leaving 13 bases between them. CDR3 DNA sequence: TGTGCCAGCAGTGTCGCGACAGGCTACTCTGGAAACACCATATATTTT. It is translated as CASSVATGYSGNTIYF.

The chain links TRBV7-2 to TRBJ1-2; a possible D gene is TRBD1 (5 bases). Germline CDR1 is SGHTA and CDR2 is FQGNSA. The germline V and J ends were trimmed by 1 base and 7 bases, with 10 bases remaining between them. The CDR3 has 13 residues. The CDR3, as DNA: TGTGCCAGCAGCTTAGGCAGGGATCTTGGCTACACCTTC. Encoded protein: CASSLGRDLGYTF.

In nucleotides, the CDR3 is TGTGCCTGGAGTAAGACAGGTAGCAATCAGCCCCAGCATTTT. It is translated as CAWSKTGSNQPQHF. The J gene is TRBJ1-5, the V gene TRBV30; the D gene is possibly TRBD1 (6 bases). Germline V gives CDR1 GTSNPN, CDR2 SVGIG (reference sequence). Trimming took 2 bases from V and 0 from J, leaving 8 bases between them. The CDR3 covers 14 residues. Looking up the rest from reference TRBV30 and TRBJ1-5 gives the full variable domain: SQTIHQWPATLVQPVGSPLSLECTVEGTSNPNLYWYRQAAGRGLQLLFYSVGIGQISSEVPQNLSASRPQDRQFILSSKKLLLSDSGFYLCAWSKTGSNQPQHFGDGTRLSIL.

The chain uses TRBV18 and TRBJ1-1; D is uncertain. The V end was cut by 0 bases, the J end by 0 bases, with 8 bases between. This CDR3 spans 15 amino acids. Germline-derived CDR1 and CDR2 are KGHSH and LQKENI. CDR3 loop: CASSPPRQMNTEAFF. The CDR3 coding sequence is TGTGCCAGCTCACCACCGAGGCAGATGAACACTGAAGCTTTCTTT.

This clone was counted between two and nine times. The chain employs TRBV18 and TRBJ1-1; TRBD1 is a possible D gene (6 bases). This CDR3 region has 14 residues. V dropped 3 bases and J dropped 4 bases, with 12 bases sitting between them. In germline, CDR1 is KGHSH, CDR2 LQKENI. The CDR3 sequence: CASSPQGGPTEAFF. In DNA, the CDR3 is TGTGCCAGCTCACCCCAAGGGGGTCCCACTGAAGCTTTCTTT. The full variable domain, in which reference TRBV18 and TRBJ1-1 provide the parts outside the CDR3, is NAGVMQNPRHLVRRRGQEARLRCSPMKGHSHVYWYRQLPEEGLKFMVYLQKENIIDESGMPKERFSAEFPKEGPSILRIQQVVRGDSAAYFCASSPQGGPTEAFFGQGTRLTVV.

The gene calls are TRBV4-1 and TRBJ2-5, with D maybe TRBD1 (7 bases). CDR1 is MGHRA, CDR2 YSYEKL, per germline. Trimming stripped 5 bases from V and 7 bases from J, with 17 bases between. This CDR3 is 14 amino acids long. Here the CDR3 DNA reads TGCGCCAGCAGCGAATGGCGGCAGGGGGGGACCCAGTACTTC. Its translation: CASSEWRQGGTQYF.